This entry lists 26 T cell receptor beta chains sequenced from one sample in a study of cytomegalovirus exposure and HLA in healthy donors. It was with 60 Vbeta and 13 Jbeta primers that the PCR ran. Sequenced by immunoSEQ multiplex PCR; TCRdb stores in-frame clones only, minus some. The sample has 100,000 to 150,000 clones, 77% seen once; the top ten hold approximately 4.5%. The sequencing input was PBMCs. Receptor source: a male donor in good health and CMV-seropositive.

This chain uses TRBV28 with TRBJ1-2; 10 nucleotides line up with TRBD1. CDR1 and CDR2 from the germline V gene are MDHEN and SYDVKM. This CDR3 is built from 15 residues. The V segment lost 5 bases and the J segment 6 bases; nucleotides outside the gene matches: 9. The CDR3 loop reads CASSAPGQGQDGYTF. The CDR3 coding sequence is TGTGCCAGCAGTGCACCGGGACAGGGGCAAGATGGCTACACCTTC.

This chain connects TRBV5-1 to TRBJ2-1; 8 bases align to TRBD2. Germline CDR1 reads SGHRS; CDR2 reads YFSETQ. The V and J ends lost 2 bases and 9 bases, in that order; junction bases with no gene match: 7. This CDR3 has 14 residues. CDR3 coding DNA: TGCGCCAGCAGCTTAGCCGGGACTAGAACTGAGCAGTTCTTC. Its translation: CASSLAGTRTEQFF.

This clone was seen a handful of times. The V gene is TRBV7-8, the J gene TRBJ1-2; D may be TRBD1 (5 bases). The germline V gene encodes CDR1 SGHVS and CDR2 FQNEAQ. CDR3 length: 15 amino acids. Trimming cost V 4 bases and J 6 bases, with 18 bases left between them. The chain's CDR3 is CASSSRGKVGDGYTF. CDR3 nucleotides: TGTGCCAGCAGCTCTCGGGGGAAGGTTGGCGATGGCTACACCTTC.

V and J are TRBV19 and TRBJ2-5; 8 bases are a match to TRBD1. The DNA end is a closer match to TRBJ2-7, so the J assignment may be wrong. This CDR3 is built from 15 residues. The germline CDR1 and CDR2 sequences are LNHDA and SQIVND (reference sequence). The CDR3 region is CASSIRGTGLYEQYF. The CDR3 region has the DNA TGTGCCAGTAGTATTCGTGGGACAGGACTATACGAGCAGTACTTC.

This clone has a single count. The V gene is TRBV5-1, the J gene TRBJ2-1; 9 positions match TRBD2. With V trimmed by 4 bases and J by 1 base, 3 bases remained unmatched. CDR3 length: 15 residues. The V gene's germline CDR1 is SGHRS and CDR2 YFSETQ. The chain's CDR3 is CASSPTSGSYNEQFF. The CDR3 DNA is TGCGCCAGCAGCCCCACTAGCGGGTCCTACAATGAGCAGTTCTTC.

The chain is built from TRBV5-1 and TRBJ2-7; 11 bases are shared with TRBD2. The CDR3 has 14 residues. Germline V gene data show CDR1 as SGHRS and CDR2 as YFSETQ. V shed 4 bases, J shed 7 bases, and the junction held 7 bases outside the gene matches. CDR3 loop: CASSLLAGAEEQYF. In nucleotides, the CDR3 is TGCGCCAGCAGCCTACTAGCGGGAGCAGAAGAGCAGTACTTC.

The CDR3 region is CASSQEGLRGYGYTF. The CDR3 DNA sequence: TGCGCCAGCAGCCAAGAGGGACTCCGGGGCTATGGCTACACCTTC. The chain uses TRBV4-1 and TRBJ1-2, with D perhaps TRBD1 (5 bases). The CDR3 spans 15 residues. Between the trimmed V and J ends, which lost 0 bases and 4 bases, there was a span of 12 bases. CDR1 and CDR2 from the germline V gene are MGHRA and YSYEKL.

The table lists this clone with a few counts. The chain carries TRBV30 and TRBJ1-1; D is ambiguous. The CDR3 sequence is 12 residues long. Germline V CDR1 and CDR2: GTSNPN, SVGIG (reference sequence). V gave up 4 bases and J gave up 7 bases, with 13 bases separating them. CDR3 sequence: CAWIRGYDEAFF. For the CDR3, the DNA is TGTGCCTGGATACGAGGGTATGATGAAGCTTTCTTT. Complete variable domain (other parts from reference TRBV30 and TRBJ1-1): SQTIHQWPATLVQPVGSPLSLECTVEGTSNPNLYWYRQAAGRGLQLLFYSVGIGQISSEVPQNLSASRPQDRQFILSSKKLLLSDSGFYLCAWIRGYDEAFFGQGTRLTVV.

This clone was found once. V usage is TRBV5-1 and J usage is TRBJ2-3; TRBD2 matches at 12 bases. Germline-derived CDR1 and CDR2 are SGHRS and YFSETQ. V gave up 0 bases and J gave up 6 bases; unmatched junction bases: 2. CDR3 size: 15 residues. The CDR3 DNA sequence: TGCGCCAGCAGCTTGGACGGGACTAGCGGGGATACGCAGTATTTT. As protein: CASSLDGTSGDTQYF.

The V gene is TRBV13, the J gene TRBJ2-7; D call uncertain. CDR3 length: 13 amino acids. Trimming removed 0 bases from V and 1 base from J, with 4 bases in between. The germline CDR1 and CDR2 sequences are PRHDT and FYEKMQ (reference sequence). CDR3 coding DNA: TGTGCCAGCAGCTTAGGGCAGTCCTACGAGCAGTACTTC. Translated, it gives CASSLGQSYEQYF.

This clone came up once. For the CDR3, the DNA is TGTGCCTGGGAACAACAGGTTTACACTGAAGCTTTCTTT. As protein: CAWEQQVYTEAFF. The chain carries TRBV30 and TRBJ1-1; D perhaps matches TRBD1 (5 bases). Per germline, CDR1 GTSNPN and CDR2 SVGIG (reference sequence). The CDR3 is 13 amino acids. The ends were cut back, 5 bases at V and 3 bases at J, with 13 bases in the middle.

The rearrangement uses TRBV4-1 and TRBJ1-4, with 8 bases lining up with TRBD1. Per germline, CDR1 MGHRA and CDR2 YSYEKL. This CDR3 spans 18 amino acids. Trimming took 1 base from V and 0 from J; bases not matched to a gene: 7. This CDR3 reads CASSQGRQGKPTNEKLFF. The DNA of the CDR3 is TGCGCCAGCAGCCAAGGAAGACAGGGGAAACCAACTAATGAAAAACTGTTTTTT.

The V call is TRBV5-1, the J call TRBJ1-5, with D possibly matching TRBD1 (5 bases). Germline-derived CDR1 and CDR2 are SGHRS and YFSETQ. The CDR3 runs 13 residues. Trimming removed 0 bases at V and 9 bases at J, with 10 bases between. CDR3 in DNA: TGCGCCAGCAGCTTGGTGCGGGGCAGGCCCCAGCATTTT. Encoded protein: CASSLVRGRPQHF.

The genes are TRBV6-6 and TRBJ2-7; 9 nucleotides align to TRBD2. The CDR3 extends over 14 amino acids. After removal of 5 bases from V and 4 bases from J, the junction contained 6 bases not matched to a gene. Germline CDR1 MNHNY, CDR2 SVGAGI (reference sequence). The CDR3 DNA reads TGTGCCAGCAGTCCAGCGGGGGGCGATTACGAGCAGTACTTC. Translating it yields CASSPAGGDYEQYF.

This chain connects TRBV6-5 to TRBJ1-6; D might be TRBD1 (5 bases). Germline assignment: CDR1 MNHEY and CDR2 SVGAGI. The CDR3 totals 15 residues. Trimming took off 0 bases at V and 10 bases at J, with 13 bases between the two ends. The CDR3 DNA reads as TGTGCCAGCAGTTACTCGCGGGGGGGTGGGTCACCCCTCCACTTT. Translating gives CASSYSRGGGSPLHF.

The J gene is TRBJ2-1, the V gene TRBV5-1; TRBD2 matches at 7 bases. The germline gives CDR1 SGHRS, CDR2 YFSETQ. V was clipped by 1 base and J by 3 bases; unmatched bases: 7. The CDR3 has 16 residues. The CDR3 DNA follows: TGCGCCAGCAGCTTGTTACGCGGGAGAAACTACAATGAGCAGTTCTTC. Translated, it gives CASSLLRGRNYNEQFF.

The chain combines TRBV2 with TRBJ2-7; 7 bases match TRBD2. Germline assignment: CDR1 SNHLY and CDR2 FYNNEI. With V trimmed by 3 bases and J by 2 bases, 10 bases remained unmatched. The CDR3 has 16 residues. The chain's CDR3 is CASSDHSSGVAYEQYF. CDR3 DNA sequence: TGTGCCAGCAGTGATCATAGCAGCGGGGTAGCCTACGAGCAGTACTTC.

This clone came up once. This chain joins TRBV6-5 and TRBJ2-7; 12 bases fit TRBD2. The ends lost 6 bases at V and 12 bases at J; junction bases unmatched: 9. There are 13 residues in the CDR3. CDR1 MNHEY and CDR2 SVGAGI come from the germline V gene. The CDR3 DNA reads as TGTGCCAGCAGAGGACTAGCGGGGCCCCGAACGTACTTC. Translation: CASRGLAGPRTYF.

The rearrangement uses TRBV6-5 and TRBJ1-1, with 7 nucleotides matching TRBD1. J lost 1 base, V lost 11 bases, and 7 bases had no gene match. CDR3 length: 13 amino acids. Germline CDR1 is MNHEY and CDR2 is SVGAGI. CDR3 nucleotide sequence: TGTGCCGGTCGACAGGGAAAGAACACTGAAGCTTTCTTT. Translation gives CAGRQGKNTEAFF.

CDR3 sequence (DNA): TGTGCCAGCAGAGAATTAGTGAGCCCGGACACTGAAGCTTTCTTT. Residues: CASRELVSPDTEAFF. The chain has TRBV27 and TRBJ1-1; D is uncertain. V lost 6 bases, J lost 3 bases, and 17 bases lay in between. Germline V lookup: CDR1 MNHEY, CDR2 SMNVEV (reference sequence). The CDR3 has 15 residues.

The chain has TRBV4-1 and TRBJ2-5; a possible D gene is TRBD1 (5 bases). The DNA end is a closer match to TRBJ2-7, so the J assignment may be wrong. Germline V gene lookup returns CDR1 MGHRA and CDR2 YSYEKL. The CDR3 spans 14 residues. The CDR3 region has the DNA TGCGCCAGCAGCCCGTCAAGTAGGGGCTACGAGCAGTACTTC. Translation gives CASSPSSRGYEQYF.

The J gene is TRBJ2-1, the V gene TRBV7-2, with TRBD1 matching 7 bases. The trim removed 7 bases at V and 7 bases at J, leaving 4 bases unmatched. The CDR3 runs 12 residues. Germline CDR1 and CDR2: SGHTA and FQGNSA. In DNA, the CDR3 is TGTGCCAGCACCCTGGGACAGAATGAGCAGTTCTTC. Its protein product is CASTLGQNEQFF.

V and J are TRBV5-1 and TRBJ2-5, with a tentative D call TRBD2 (5 bases). The J call is in doubt because the DNA end fits TRBJ2-7 better. CDR3 length: 15 amino acids. The germline V gene encodes CDR1 SGHRS and CDR2 YFSETQ. The CDR3 DNA follows: TGCGCCAGCAGCCCGACCTCGGGGTACGGCTACGAGCAGTACTTC. Its translation is CASSPTSGYGYEQYF.

The chain employs TRBV6-1 and TRBJ1-1; 7 bases fit TRBD1. Germline V gene lookup returns CDR1 MNHNS and CDR2 SASEGT. This CDR3 is built from 15 residues. Trimming removed 11 bases from V and 0 bases from J; junction bases left unmatched: 12. CDR3 bases: TGTGCCCTCCAAGGGGGCTTAGGGGTGAACACTGAAGCTTTCTTT. Protein sequence: CALQGGLGVNTEAFF.

The chain employs TRBV28 and TRBJ1-2; TRBD1 matches at 8 bases. CDR3 size: 15 residues. Trimming took 6 bases from V and 7 from J; bases not matched to a gene: 13. Per germline, CDR1 MDHEN and CDR2 SYDVKM. CDR3 amino acids: CASRPSTGAQGGYTF. The CDR3, as DNA: TGTGCCAGCAGACCATCGACAGGGGCCCAAGGTGGCTACACCTTC.

The rearrangement uses TRBV6-5 and TRBJ2-1; D is possibly TRBD1 (6 bases). This CDR3 is built from 15 residues. Germline loops: CDR1 MNHEY, CDR2 SVGAGI. V lost 6 bases and J 4 bases, leaving 16 bases between the germline ends. This CDR3 is CASSLDRPFYNEQFF. CDR3 nucleotide sequence: TGTGCCAGCAGCCTGGACAGACCCTTTTACAATGAGCAGTTCTTC.